Given below is one T cell receptor beta chain in context. Its antigen has not been determined. Nothing much larger sits one base from this clone, and base qualities are not available. The immunoSEQ Assay, a bias-controlled multiplex PCR, was used to amplify TCRbeta CDR3 regions from genomic DNA. The study's processing was this. The number of nucleated cells in each sample was estimated from the amplification of reference gene primers within the assay. To quantify the absolute abundance of each unique TCRbeta CDR3 rearrangement, sequence reads were collapsed and filtered. For each sample, productive Simpson clonality was calculated as the square root of Simpson's diversity index over productive rearrangements. TCRdb limited this immuneACCESS table to in-frame rearrangements with V and J called. A share of clones is missing; checked studies link under half to unresolved V genes, and the rest is unexplained. V and J calls and clone size are those listed in that table; D and trimming were worked out from the DNA. The sample table shows about 35,000 clones, and 75% to 80% are seen once. Of the sample, more than 15% is held by the ten largest clones.

The CDR3 contains 13 residues, cysteine and phenylalanine counted. Only CDR3 DNA remains: 39 bases, in frame from the first base. CDR1 and CDR2 were assigned from the germline V gene (reference sequence) as GTSNPN and SVGIG. V is shortened by 5 bases, J by 4 bases, and the region joining them spans 15 bases. The data were taken from a study of blood T cell repertoires in COVID-19 (TCRdb year 2020). For context, the study as a whole: Samples from collaborators originated in the United States, Italy and Spain and spanned both the acute and convalescent phases of COVID-19. Sample metadata almost always included a de-identified subject ID, COVID-19 status, age in years and sex. Deeply sampled blood TCRbeta repertoires from subjects exposed to, actively infected with, or recovered from COVID-19 were included in the dataset. The samples were drawn from the first 160 participants of the ongoing ImmuneRACE study and from 1,254 subjects provided by 6 global collaborators. The prospective study material was composed of cDNA or gDNA derived from T cells, B-cell-depleted T cells, or PBMCs. HLA class I and class II types, where available, came from metadata supplied by the sample provider rather than from assay-based typing. The repertoires were made available in a free public database intended to serve as a resource for research on the immune response to SARS-CoV-2.

Collaborating institutions collected whole blood in K2EDTA tubes following their own protocols. For TCRbeta analysis, collaborators shipped samples in one of three forms: frozen whole blood, isolated PBMCs, or DNA extracted from either of those sample types. Overall study results and their limits: Clinical and demographic metadata were provided uncurated, with the amount varying by source and participant.

The sequence was obtained from a human donor in a cohort sampled during active COVID-19. Sequenced: peripheral blood. This chain is built from TRBV30 and TRBJ2-7; TRBD2 is possibly the D segment (5 matching bases). CDR3 region: CAWSSGGWYEQYF. The DNA sequence is TGTGCCTGGTCCTCAGGAGGCTGGTACGAGCAGTACTTC. Beyond the CDR3, the reference TRBV30 and TRBJ2-7 genes provide the residues; the full variable domain reads: SQTIHQWPATLVQPVGSPLSLECTVEGTSNPNLYWYRQAAGRGLQLLFYSVGIGQISSEVPQNLSASRPQDRQFILSSKKLLLSDSGFYLCAWSSGGWYEQYFGPGTRLTVT.